Sequencing of this TCR beta chain was carried out in a study of cytomegalovirus exposure and HLA in healthy donors. Turning to the study itself: Earlier sequencing of about 200 million T cells yielded 120 million or so unique TCR beta sequences. Study-level results: Data from an earlier analysis indicated that most TCR beta V segments were productive either about 87% or about 30% of the time. Diagnosis of cytomegalovirus status made by the classifier reportedly showed high specificity and sensitivity. An analysis was carried out later, and it reportedly showed fewer N-insertions in an Asian-associated ancestry cluster than the approximately 680-donor mean.

The PCR made use of 60 Vbeta and 13 Jbeta primers. This table comes from immunoSEQ multiplex PCR, and its TCRdb copy is limited to in-frame clones, with some not included. The repertoire holds about 170,000 clones, with about 72% as singletons. This CDR3 is built from 14 residues. Unmatched junction bases numbered 5, after V lost 5 bases and J lost 6 bases. Germline V gene data show CDR1 as SEHNR and CDR2 as FQNEAQ (reference sequence). For this clone: Its antigen is not identified.

This sequence was found in a girl under 18 in good health and CMV-seronegative. J is TRBJ2-3 and V is TRBV7-9; 10 bases fit TRBD1. Sequencing was done on a sample of PBMCs. The CDR3 here is CASSLGQGGDTQYF. The CDR3 region has the DNA TGTGCCAGCAGCCTAGGACAGGGGGGGGATACGCAGTATTTT.